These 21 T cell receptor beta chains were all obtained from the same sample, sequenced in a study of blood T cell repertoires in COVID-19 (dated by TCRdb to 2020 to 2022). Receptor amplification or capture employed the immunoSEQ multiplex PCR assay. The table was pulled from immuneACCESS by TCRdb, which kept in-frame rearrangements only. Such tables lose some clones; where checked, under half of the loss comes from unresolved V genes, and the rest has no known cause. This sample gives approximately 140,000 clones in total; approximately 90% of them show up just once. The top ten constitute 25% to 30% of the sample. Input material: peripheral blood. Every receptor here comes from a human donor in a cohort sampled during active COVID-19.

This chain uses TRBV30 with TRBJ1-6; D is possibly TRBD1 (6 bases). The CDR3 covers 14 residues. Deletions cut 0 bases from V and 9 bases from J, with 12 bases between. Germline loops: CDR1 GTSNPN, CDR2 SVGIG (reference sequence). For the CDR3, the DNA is TGTGCCTGGAGTGTTAAGGGAGGGGGTTCACCCCTCCACTTT. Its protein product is CAWSVKGGGSPLHF.

The CDR3 sequence: CASSKVVRLAGLRSLDEQFF. The CDR3 DNA sequence: TGTGCCAGCAGCAAAGTAGTGCGACTAGCGGGCCTACGCTCTTTGGATGAGCAGTTCTTC. The gene calls are TRBV21-1 and TRBJ2-1; the D call of TRBD2 is as the table states it, not checked on the DNA. TRBV21-1 is shown as a pseudogene. The CDR3 spans 20 residues.

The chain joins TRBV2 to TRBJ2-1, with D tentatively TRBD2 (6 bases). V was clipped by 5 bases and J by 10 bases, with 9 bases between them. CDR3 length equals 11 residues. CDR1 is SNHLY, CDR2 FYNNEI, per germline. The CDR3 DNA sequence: TGTGCCAGCAGTCCTGGAGGGGAGCAGTTCTTC. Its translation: CASSPGGEQFF.

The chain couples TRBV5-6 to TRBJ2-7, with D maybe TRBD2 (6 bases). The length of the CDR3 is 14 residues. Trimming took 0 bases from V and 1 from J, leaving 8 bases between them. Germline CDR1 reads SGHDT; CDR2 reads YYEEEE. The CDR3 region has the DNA TGTGCCAGCAGCTTGGAAGCGGGTTCCTACGAGCAGTACTTC. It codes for CASSLEAGSYEQYF.

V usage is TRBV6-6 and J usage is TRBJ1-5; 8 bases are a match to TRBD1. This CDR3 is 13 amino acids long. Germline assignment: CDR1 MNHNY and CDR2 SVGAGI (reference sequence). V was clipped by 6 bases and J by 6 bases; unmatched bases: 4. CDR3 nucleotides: TGTGCCAGCAGCGGACAGGGAAGTCAGCCCCAGCATTTT. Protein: CASSGQGSQPQHF.

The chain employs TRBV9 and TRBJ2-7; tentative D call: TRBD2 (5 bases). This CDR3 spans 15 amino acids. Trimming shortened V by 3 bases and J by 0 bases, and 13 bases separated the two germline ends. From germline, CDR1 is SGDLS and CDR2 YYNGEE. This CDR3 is CASSESGIPSYEQYF. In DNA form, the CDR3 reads TGTGCCAGCAGCGAGTCGGGGATACCCTCCTACGAGCAGTACTTC.

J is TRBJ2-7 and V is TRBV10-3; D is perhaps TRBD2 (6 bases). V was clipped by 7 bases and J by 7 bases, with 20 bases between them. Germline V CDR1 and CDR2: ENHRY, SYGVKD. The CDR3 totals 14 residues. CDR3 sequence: CAITLRAGTGEQYF. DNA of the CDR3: TGTGCCATCACATTGAGGGCGGGGACGGGGGAGCAGTACTTC.

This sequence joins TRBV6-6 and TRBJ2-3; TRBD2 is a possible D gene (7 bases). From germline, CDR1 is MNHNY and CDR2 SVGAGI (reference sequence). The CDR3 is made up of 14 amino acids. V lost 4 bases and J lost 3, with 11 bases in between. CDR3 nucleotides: TGTGCCAGCAGTTGGCGGGGGCAGACAGATACGCAGTATTTT. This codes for CASSWRGQTDTQYF.

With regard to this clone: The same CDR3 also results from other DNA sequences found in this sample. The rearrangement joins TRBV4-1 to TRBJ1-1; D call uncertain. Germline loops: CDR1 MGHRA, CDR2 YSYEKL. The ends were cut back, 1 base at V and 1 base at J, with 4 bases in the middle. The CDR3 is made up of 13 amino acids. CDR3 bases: TGCGCCAGCAGCCAAGGCAGGAACACTGAAGCTTTCTTT. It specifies CASSQGRNTEAFF.

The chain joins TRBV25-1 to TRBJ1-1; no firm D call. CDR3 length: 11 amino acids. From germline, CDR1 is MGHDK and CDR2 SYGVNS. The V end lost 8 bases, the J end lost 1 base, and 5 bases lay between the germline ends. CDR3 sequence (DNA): TGTGCCAGCCATCAGAACACTGAAGCTTTCTTT. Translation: CASHQNTEAFF.

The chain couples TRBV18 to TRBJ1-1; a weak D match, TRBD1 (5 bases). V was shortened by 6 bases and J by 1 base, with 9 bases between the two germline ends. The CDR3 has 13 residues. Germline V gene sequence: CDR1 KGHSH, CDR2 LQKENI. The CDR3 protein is CASSRDWNTEAFF. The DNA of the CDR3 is TGTGCCAGCTCTCGGGACTGGAACACTGAAGCTTTCTTT.

Here the CDR3 DNA reads TGTGCCAGCAGCAAGGGGACAGCTGGCTACACCTTC. It yields the protein CASSKGTAGYTF. The chain joins TRBV21-1 to TRBJ1-2; the D call TRBD1 from the table was never checked on the DNA. TRBV21-1 is a pseudogene. The CDR3 loop spans 12 amino acids.

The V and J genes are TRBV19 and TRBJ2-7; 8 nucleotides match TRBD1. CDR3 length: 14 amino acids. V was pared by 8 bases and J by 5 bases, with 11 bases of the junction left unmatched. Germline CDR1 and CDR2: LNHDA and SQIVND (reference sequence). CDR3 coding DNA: TGTGCCAGTGCCCTGGGGCAGGGGGCAGACGAGCAGTACTTC. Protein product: CASALGQGADEQYF.

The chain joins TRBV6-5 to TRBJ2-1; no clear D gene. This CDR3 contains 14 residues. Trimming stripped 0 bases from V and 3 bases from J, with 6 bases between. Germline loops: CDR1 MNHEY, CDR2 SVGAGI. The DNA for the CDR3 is TGTGCCAGCAGTTACTCGCCAGTCTACAATGAGCAGTTCTTC. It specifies CASSYSPVYNEQFF.

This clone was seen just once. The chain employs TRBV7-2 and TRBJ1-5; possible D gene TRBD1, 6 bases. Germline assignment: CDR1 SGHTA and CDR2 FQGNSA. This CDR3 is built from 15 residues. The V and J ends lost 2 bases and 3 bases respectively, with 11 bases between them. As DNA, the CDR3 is TGTGCCAGCAGCTTAAACGGGGGGGCCAATCAGCCCCAGCATTTT. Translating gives CASSLNGGANQPQHF.

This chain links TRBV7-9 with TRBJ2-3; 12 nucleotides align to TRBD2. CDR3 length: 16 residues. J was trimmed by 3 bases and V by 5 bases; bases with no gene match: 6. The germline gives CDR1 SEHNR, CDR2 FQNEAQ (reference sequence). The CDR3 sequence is CASSPTSGGPTDTQYF. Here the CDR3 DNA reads TGTGCCAGCAGCCCAACTAGCGGGGGGCCGACAGATACGCAGTATTTT.

The CDR3 reads CASLYRDRGSEAFF. The CDR3 DNA reads as TGTGCCAGTCTCTACCGGGACAGGGGTTCTGAAGCTTTCTTT. The chain employs TRBV2 and TRBJ1-1; TRBD1 matches at 10 bases. After removal of 9 bases from V and 6 bases from J, the junction contained 10 bases not matched to a gene. There are 14 residues in the CDR3. Germline CDR1 is SNHLY and CDR2 is FYNNEI. Using reference TRBV2 and TRBJ1-1 for the parts outside the CDR3, the full variable domain is EPEVTQTPSHQVTQMGQEVILRCVPISNHLYFYWYRQILGQKVEFLVSFYNNEISEKSEIFDDQFSVERPDGSNFTLKIRSTKLEDSAMYFCASLYRDRGSEAFFGQGTRLTVV.

In nucleotides, the CDR3 is TGTGCCAGCAGCTTGGCAGCGGGGGGGCCTTACACCGGGGAGCTGTTTTTT. This sequence encodes CASSLAAGGPYTGELFF. This sequence joins TRBV5-5 and TRBJ2-2, with 10 bases fitting TRBD2. The CDR3 length is 17 residues. The V gene end was trimmed by 0 bases and the J gene end by 3 bases; junction bases not matched to a gene: 5. The V gene's germline CDR1 is SGHKS and CDR2 YYEKEE (reference sequence). The whole variable domain, filled in from reference TRBV5-5 and TRBJ2-2, reads DAGVTQSPTHLIKTRGQQVTLRCSPISGHKSVSWYQQVLGQGPQFIFQYYEKEERGRGNFPDRFSARQFPNYSSELNVNALLLGDSALYLCASSLAAGGPYTGELFFGEGSRLTVL.

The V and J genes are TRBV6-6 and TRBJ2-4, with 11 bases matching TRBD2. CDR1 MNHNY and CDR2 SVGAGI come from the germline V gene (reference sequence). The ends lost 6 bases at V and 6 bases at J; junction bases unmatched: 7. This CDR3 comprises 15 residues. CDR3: CASRVAGGPGNIQYF. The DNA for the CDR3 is TGTGCCAGCAGGGTAGCGGGGGGGCCTGGAAACATTCAGTACTTC.

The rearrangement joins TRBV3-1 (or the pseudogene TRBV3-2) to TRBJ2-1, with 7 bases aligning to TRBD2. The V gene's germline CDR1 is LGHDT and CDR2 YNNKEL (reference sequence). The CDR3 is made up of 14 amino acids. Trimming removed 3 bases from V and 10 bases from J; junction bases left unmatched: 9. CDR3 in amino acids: CASSHLGREREQFF. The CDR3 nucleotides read TGTGCCAGCAGCCATTTAGGGAGGGAACGCGAGCAGTTCTTC.

CDR3 sequence reads: CASSYRGITEAFF. The CDR3 region has the DNA TGTGCCAGCAGTTACAGGGGGATCACTGAAGCTTTCTTT. The chain employs TRBV2 and TRBJ1-1; 8 nucleotides agree with TRBD1. Losses at the gene ends were 5 bases for V and 4 bases for J; bases not matched to a gene: 3. Germline CDR1 and CDR2: SNHLY and FYNNEI. The CDR3 sequence is 13 residues long. The full variable domain, with the rest looked up from reference TRBV2 and TRBJ1-1, is EPEVTQTPSHQVTQMGQEVILRCVPISNHLYFYWYRQILGQKVEFLVSFYNNEISEKSEIFDDQFSVERPDGSNFTLKIRSTKLEDSAMYFCASSYRGITEAFFGQGTRLTVV.